These 7 T cell receptor beta chains were all obtained from the same sample, sequenced in a study of cytomegalovirus exposure and HLA in healthy donors. The PCR made use of 60 Vbeta and 13 Jbeta primers. Produced via immunoSEQ multiplex PCR; TCRdb's table is partial and in-frame only. In the table there are roughly 100,000 clones, 70% to 80% of which are singletons. The sequenced sample was PBMCs. These receptors were collected from a male donor in good health and CMV-seropositive.

CDR3 in amino acids: CASSARQYNEQFF. The CDR3, as DNA: TGTGCCAGCAGCGCAAGACAGTACAATGAGCAGTTCTTC. The chain has TRBV7-2 and TRBJ2-1, with a tentative D call TRBD1 (5 bases). The CDR3 has 13 residues. CDR1 is SGHTA, CDR2 FQGNSA, per germline. The ends were cut back, 5 bases at V and 4 bases at J, with 9 bases in the middle.

The chain employs TRBV4-1 and TRBJ2-5; 9 nucleotides match TRBD1. CDR1 is MGHRA, CDR2 YSYEKL, per germline. After removal of 0 bases from V and 5 bases from J, the junction contained 7 bases not matched to a gene. The CDR3 contains 16 residues. This CDR3 is CASSQEGTGRLETQYF. Here the CDR3 DNA reads TGCGCCAGCAGCCAAGAAGGGACAGGGCGGTTGGAGACCCAGTACTTC.

The CDR3 region has the DNA TGTGCCAGCAGTTCGAAGCCGGGACTAGCGGGCTGGCGTTCCGAGCAGTACTTC. It specifies CASSSKPGLAGWRSEQYF. The chain combines TRBV28 with TRBJ2-7; 12 nucleotides agree with TRBD2. Germline V CDR1 and CDR2: MDHEN, SYDVKM. This CDR3 has 18 amino acids. The V segment lost 4 bases and the J segment 6 bases; nucleotides outside the gene matches: 16. Complete variable domain (other parts from reference TRBV28 and TRBJ2-7): DVKVTQSSRYLVKRTGEKVFLECVQDMDHENMFWYRQDPGLGLRLIYFSYDVKMKEKGDIPEGYSVSREKKERFSLILESASTNQTSMYLCASSSKPGLAGWRSEQYFGPGTRLTVT.

The chain has TRBV4-3 and TRBJ1-6; unclear D gene. V was cut by 0 bases and J by 0 bases, with 12 bases left in between. CDR3 size: 18 residues. Looked up from germline, CDR1 is LGHNA and CDR2 is YSLEER. The CDR3 here is CASSQDGAASSYNSPLHF. The CDR3 DNA reads as TGCGCCAGCAGCCAAGATGGTGCAGCGAGCTCCTATAATTCACCCCTCCACTTT.

The V gene is TRBV7-6, the J gene TRBJ2-1, with D possibly TRBD1 on 5 matching bases. Germline CDR1 and CDR2: SGHVS and FNYEAQ. Trimming stripped 0 bases from V and 0 bases from J, with 9 bases between. This CDR3 contains 16 residues. The DNA for the CDR3 is TGTGCCAGCAGCTTAGCTGGGGCGAGCTCCTACAATGAGCAGTTCTTC. Amino acids: CASSLAGASSYNEQFF.

A note on this clone: One junction end does not reproduce the germline sequence, and a read error may be involved. The J gene is TRBJ2-1, the V gene TRBV7-8; D is unresolved. The CDR3 extends over 14 amino acids. CDR1 is SGHVS and CDR2 is FQNEAQ in the germline V gene. The CDR3 loop is CASSLIAALPDTVF. The CDR3 DNA is TGTGCCAGCAGCTTAATCGCGGCTCTCCCCGATACGGTCTTC.

This clone appeared a single time. The junction does not match germline at one end; this may be a read error. V is TRBV6-4 and J is TRBJ1-1, with D perhaps matching TRBD1 (5 bases). Germline V gene sequence: CDR1 MRHNA, CDR2 SNTAGT. This CDR3 has 12 amino acids. CDR3 amino acids: CASNDRGTEAFF. The CDR3 DNA is TGTGCCAGCAATGACAGAGGGACTGAAGCTTTCTTT.